This T cell receptor beta chain originates from a study of blood T cell repertoires in COVID-19. Overall study context: There were acute and convalescent COVID-19 samples, and they came from the United States, Italy and Spain. The analysed material was cDNA or gDNA that came from T cells, B-cell-depleted T cells, or PBMCs.

Authors' analysis steps: Amplification from reference gene primers served as the basis for estimated nucleated cell counts. Sequenced by immunoSEQ multiplex PCR; TCRdb stores in-frame clones only, minus some. The V and J calls and clone size come from that table; D and trimming were worked out from the DNA. The table shows around 190,000 clones, with approximately 85% occurring only once. Germline V gene lookup returns CDR1 LNHDA and CDR2 SQIVND (reference sequence). V shed 5 bases, J shed 7 bases, and the junction held 15 bases outside the gene matches. The CDR3 covers 16 residues. This clone was detected only once.

Input material: peripheral blood. V gene TRBV19 combines with J gene TRBJ2-7; 9 bases are a match to TRBD1. This clonotype was sampled from a woman aged 55-70 years with acute or convalescent COVID-19. Here the CDR3 reads CASSPTWGTGNREQYF. The CDR3, as DNA: TGTGCCAGTAGTCCCACGTGGGGGACAGGGAATCGTGAGCAGTACTTC.